Below, one TCR beta chain is given with its context. This record comes from a study of T cell changes during pregnancy in multiple sclerosis. CDR3 length: 15 amino acids. The germline V gene has CDR1 SGHRS and CDR2 YFSETQ. Trimming removed 0 bases from V and 2 bases from J, with 10 bases in between. Sequencing was performed with immunoSEQ multiplex PCR; in TCRdb, only in-frame clones are kept and a portion is missing. The top ten hold roughly 1.3% of the sample, which has approximately 70,000 clones, around 90% seen once. This sequence originates from a female donor in good health, enrolled as a control in a pregnancy study. Material: peripheral blood, obtained in the second trimester of pregnancy. J is TRBJ2-3 and V is TRBV5-1, with no clear D. The CDR3 spells CASSLDGDPTDTQYF. The CDR3 DNA is TGCGCCAGCAGCTTGGATGGAGACCCCACAGATACGCAGTATTTT. Full variable domain (remainder filled in from reference TRBV5-1 and TRBJ2-3): KAGVTQTPRYLIKTRGQQVTLSCSPISGHRSVSWYQQTPGQGLQFLFEYFSETQRNKGNFPGRFSGRQFSNSRSEMNVSTLELGDSALYLCASSLDGDPTDTQYFGPGTRLTVL.